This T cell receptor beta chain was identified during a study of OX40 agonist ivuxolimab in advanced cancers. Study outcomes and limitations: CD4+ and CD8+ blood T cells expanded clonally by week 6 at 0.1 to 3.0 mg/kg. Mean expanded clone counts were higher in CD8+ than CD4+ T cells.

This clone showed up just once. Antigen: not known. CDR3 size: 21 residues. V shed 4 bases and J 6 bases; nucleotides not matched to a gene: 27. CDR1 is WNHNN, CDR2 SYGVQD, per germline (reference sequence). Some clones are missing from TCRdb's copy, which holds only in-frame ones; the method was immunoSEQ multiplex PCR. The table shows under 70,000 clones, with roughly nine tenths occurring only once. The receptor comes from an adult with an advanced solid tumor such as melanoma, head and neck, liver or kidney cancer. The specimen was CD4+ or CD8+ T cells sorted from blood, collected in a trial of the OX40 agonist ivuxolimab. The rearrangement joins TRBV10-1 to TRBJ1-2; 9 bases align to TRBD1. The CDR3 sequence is CASSGEMSGRWDREGGNGYTF. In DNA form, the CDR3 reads TGCGCCAGCAGTGGTGAGATGTCTGGGAGATGGGACAGGGAAGGTGGAAATGGCTACACCTTC.